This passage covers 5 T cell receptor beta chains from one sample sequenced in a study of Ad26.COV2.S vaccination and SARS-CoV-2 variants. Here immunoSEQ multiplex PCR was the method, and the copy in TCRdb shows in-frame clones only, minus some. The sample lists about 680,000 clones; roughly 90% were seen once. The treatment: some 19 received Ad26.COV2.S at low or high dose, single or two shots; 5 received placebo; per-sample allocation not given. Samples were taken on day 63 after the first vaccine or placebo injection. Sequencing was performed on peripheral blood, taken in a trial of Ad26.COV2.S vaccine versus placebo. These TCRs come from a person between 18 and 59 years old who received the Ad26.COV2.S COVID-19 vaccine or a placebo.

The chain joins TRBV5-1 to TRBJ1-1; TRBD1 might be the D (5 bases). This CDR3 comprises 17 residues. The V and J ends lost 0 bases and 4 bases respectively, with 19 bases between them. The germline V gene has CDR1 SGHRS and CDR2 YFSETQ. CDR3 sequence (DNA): TGCGCCAGCAGCTTGGATATGGCAGGGAGACTGGGCACTGAAGCTTTCTTT. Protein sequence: CASSLDMAGRLGTEAFF.

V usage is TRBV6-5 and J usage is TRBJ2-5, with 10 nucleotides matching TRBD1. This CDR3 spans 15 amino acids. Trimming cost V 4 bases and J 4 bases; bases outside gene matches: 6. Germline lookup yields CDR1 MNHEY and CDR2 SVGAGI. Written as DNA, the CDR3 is TGTGCCAGCAGTTCGTGGACAGGGGGAAGAGAGACCCAGTACTTC. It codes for CASSSWTGGRETQYF.

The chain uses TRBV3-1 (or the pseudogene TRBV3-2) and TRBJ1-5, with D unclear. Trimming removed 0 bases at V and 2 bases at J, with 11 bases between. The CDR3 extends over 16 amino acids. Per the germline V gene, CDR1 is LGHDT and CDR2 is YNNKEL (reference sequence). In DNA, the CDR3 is TGTGCCAGCAGCCAAGAGGGAGGAAGGGGCAATCAGCCCCAGCATTTT. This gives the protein CASSQEGGRGNQPQHF.

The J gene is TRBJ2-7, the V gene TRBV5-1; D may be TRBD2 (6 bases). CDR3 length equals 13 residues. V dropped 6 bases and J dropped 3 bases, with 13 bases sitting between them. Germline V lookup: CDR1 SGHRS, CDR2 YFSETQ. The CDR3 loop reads CASIPDGSYEQYF. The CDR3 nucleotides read TGCGCCAGCATCCCGGACGGGAGCTACGAGCAGTACTTC. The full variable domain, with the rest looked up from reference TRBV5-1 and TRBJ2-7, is KAGVTQTPRYLIKTRGQQVTLSCSPISGHRSVSWYQQTPGQGLQFLFEYFSETQRNKGNFPGRFSGRQFSNSRSEMNVSTLELGDSALYLCASIPDGSYEQYFGPGTRLTVT.

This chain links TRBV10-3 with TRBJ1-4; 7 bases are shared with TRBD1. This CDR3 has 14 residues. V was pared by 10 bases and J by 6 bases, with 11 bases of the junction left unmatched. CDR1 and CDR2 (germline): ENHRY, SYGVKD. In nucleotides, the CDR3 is TGTGCCACCACCCAGCCAGGGGGTGATGAAAAACTGTTTTTT. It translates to CATTQPGGDEKLFF.